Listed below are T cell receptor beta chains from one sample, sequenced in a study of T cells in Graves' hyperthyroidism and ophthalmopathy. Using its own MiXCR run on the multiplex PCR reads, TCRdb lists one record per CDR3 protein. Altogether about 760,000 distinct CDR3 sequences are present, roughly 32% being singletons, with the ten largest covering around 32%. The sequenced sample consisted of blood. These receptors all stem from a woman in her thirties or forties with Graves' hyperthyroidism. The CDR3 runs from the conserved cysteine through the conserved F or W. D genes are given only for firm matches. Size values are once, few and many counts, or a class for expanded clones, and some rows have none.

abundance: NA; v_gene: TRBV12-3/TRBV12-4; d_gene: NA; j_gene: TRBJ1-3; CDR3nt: TGTGCCAGCAGCCTGGTCTCTGGAAACCCCATATATTTT; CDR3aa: CASSLVSGNPIYF
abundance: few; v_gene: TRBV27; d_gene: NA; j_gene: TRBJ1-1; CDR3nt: TGTGCCAGCAGTTCCTGGGACCTGATGAACACTGAAGCTTTCTTT; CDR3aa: CASSSWDLMNTEAFF
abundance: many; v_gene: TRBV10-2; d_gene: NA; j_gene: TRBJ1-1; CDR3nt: TGCGCCAGCAGTTCGGGGGGAGGTAGCACTGAAGCTTTCTTT; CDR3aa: CASSSGGGSTEAFF
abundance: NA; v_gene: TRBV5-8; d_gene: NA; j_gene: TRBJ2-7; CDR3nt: TGTGCCAGCAGTTATACCGGGACACCATCCTACGAGCAGTACTTC; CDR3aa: CASSYTGTPSYEQYF
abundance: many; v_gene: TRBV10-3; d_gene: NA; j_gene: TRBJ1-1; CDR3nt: TGTGCCATCAGTCTTTCAGGGGCATCCGCCCATAACACTGAAGCTTTCTTT; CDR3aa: CAISLSGASAHNTEAFF
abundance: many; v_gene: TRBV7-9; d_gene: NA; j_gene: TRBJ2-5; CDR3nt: TGTGCCAGCAGCTCACCTTTAGGACCGGAACAAGAGACCCAGTACTTC; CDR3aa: CASSSPLGPEQETQYF
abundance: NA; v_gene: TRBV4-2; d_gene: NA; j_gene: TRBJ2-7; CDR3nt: TGTGCCAGCAGCCAAGATACAGGGTATGGGGGAGACTACGAGCAGTACTTC; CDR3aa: CASSQDTGYGGDYEQYF
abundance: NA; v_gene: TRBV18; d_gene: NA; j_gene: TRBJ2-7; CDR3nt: TGTGCCAGCTCACCACAGGCGGGATCCTACGAGCAGTACTTC; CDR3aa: CASSPQAGSYEQYF
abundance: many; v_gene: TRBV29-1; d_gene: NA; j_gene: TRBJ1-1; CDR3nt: TGCAGCGTTGTTGAGGGCGCTGAAGCTTTCTTT; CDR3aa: CSVVEGAEAFF
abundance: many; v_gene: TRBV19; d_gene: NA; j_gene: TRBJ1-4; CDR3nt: TGTGCCAGTAGCCCTCTTGACAGTCGAGATGAAAAACTGTTTTTT; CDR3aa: CASSPLDSRDEKLFF
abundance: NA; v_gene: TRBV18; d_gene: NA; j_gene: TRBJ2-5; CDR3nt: TGTGCCAGCGAACTAAAGGGGACCCAGTACTTC; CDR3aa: CASELKGTQYF
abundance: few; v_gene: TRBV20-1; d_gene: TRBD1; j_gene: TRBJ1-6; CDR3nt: TGCAGTGCTAGAGATCGACAGGGGGGCTCACCCCTCCACTTT; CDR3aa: CSARDRQGGSPLHF
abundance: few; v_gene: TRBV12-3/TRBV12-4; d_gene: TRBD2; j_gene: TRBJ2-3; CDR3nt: TGTGCCAGCAGTTCGGGGGGGGGAACAGATACGCAGTATTTT; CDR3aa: CASSSGGGTDTQYF
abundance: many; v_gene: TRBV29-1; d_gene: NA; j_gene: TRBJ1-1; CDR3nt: TGCAGCGTTGAAGGGACAGACTTGAACACTGAAGCTTTCTTT; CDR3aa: CSVEGTDLNTEAFF
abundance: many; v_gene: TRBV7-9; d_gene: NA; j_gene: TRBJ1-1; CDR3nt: TGTGCCAGCAGCCTCCTGAGTGGACCGAACACTGAAGCTTTCTTT; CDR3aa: CASSLLSGPNTEAFF
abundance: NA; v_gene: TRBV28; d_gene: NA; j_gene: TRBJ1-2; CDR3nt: TGTGCCAGCAGTTTAAAGGGGATCTATGGCTACACCTTC; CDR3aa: CASSLKGIYGYTF
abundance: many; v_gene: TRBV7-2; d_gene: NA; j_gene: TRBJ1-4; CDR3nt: TGTGCCAGCAGCCGACAGACAGCCGAAAAACTGTTTTTT; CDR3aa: CASSRQTAEKLFF
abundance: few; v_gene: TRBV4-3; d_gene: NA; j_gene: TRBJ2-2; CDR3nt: TGCGCCAGCAGCCAGGGGGCAGGTGACACCGGGGAGCTGTTTTTT; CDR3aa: CASSQGAGDTGELFF
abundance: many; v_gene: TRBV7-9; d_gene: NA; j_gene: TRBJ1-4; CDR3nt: TGTGCCAGCAGCTTGGCGGGGGGCAATGAAAAACTGTTTTTT; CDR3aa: CASSLAGGNEKLFF
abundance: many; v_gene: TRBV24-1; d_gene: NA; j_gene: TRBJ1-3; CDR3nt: TGTGCCACCAGTGATTTGGGGGACCGCAAAAAAACCTTTGGAAACACCATATATTTT; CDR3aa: CATSDLGDRKKTFGNTIYF
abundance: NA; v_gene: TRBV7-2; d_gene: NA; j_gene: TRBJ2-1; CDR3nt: TGTGCCAGCAGCTTACTAGGCGTCGATGCGCAGTTCTTC; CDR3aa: CASSLLGVDAQFF
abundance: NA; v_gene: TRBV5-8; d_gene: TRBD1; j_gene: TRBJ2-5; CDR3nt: TGTGCCAGCAGCTTCGGGGACAGAAAAGAGACCCAGTACTTC; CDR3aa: CASSFGDRKETQYF
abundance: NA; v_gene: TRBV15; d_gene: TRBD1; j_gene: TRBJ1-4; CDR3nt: TGTGCCACCAGCAGAGACTATACAGGGGCGTCGAATGAAAAACTGTTTTTT; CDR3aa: CATSRDYTGASNEKLFF
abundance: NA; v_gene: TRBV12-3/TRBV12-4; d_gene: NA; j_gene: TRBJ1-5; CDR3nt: TGTGCCAGCAGAAAGACCTTGGGACACGACAATCAGCCCCAGCATTTT; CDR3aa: CASRKTLGHDNQPQHF
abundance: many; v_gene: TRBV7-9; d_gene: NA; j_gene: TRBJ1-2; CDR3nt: TGTGCCAGCAGCCCCGCGAATGGCCCGCCTAACTATGGCTACACCTTC; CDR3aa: CASSPANGPPNYGYTF
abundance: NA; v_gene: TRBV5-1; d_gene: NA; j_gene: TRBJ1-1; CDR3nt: TGCGCCAGCAGAATACAGACAGCGAACACTGAAGCTTTCTTT; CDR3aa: CASRIQTANTEAFF
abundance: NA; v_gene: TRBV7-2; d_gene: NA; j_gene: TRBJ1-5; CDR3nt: TGTGCCAGCAGCTCGGGACCGCTCAATCAGCCCCAGCATTTT; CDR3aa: CASSSGPLNQPQHF
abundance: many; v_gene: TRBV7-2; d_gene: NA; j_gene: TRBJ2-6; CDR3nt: TGTGCCAGCAGCTTAGAGTACCCACCTGGGGCCAACGTCCTGACTTTC; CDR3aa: CASSLEYPPGANVLTF
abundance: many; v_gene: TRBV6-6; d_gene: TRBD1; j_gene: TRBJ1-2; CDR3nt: TGTGCCAGTGGGGACAGCACTAACTATGGCTACACCTTC; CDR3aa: CASGDSTNYGYTF
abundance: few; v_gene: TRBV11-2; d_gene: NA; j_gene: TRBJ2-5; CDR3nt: TGTGCCAGCAGCTTACTTGTTAGGGGTGCGGAGACCCAGTACTTC; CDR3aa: CASSLLVRGAETQYF
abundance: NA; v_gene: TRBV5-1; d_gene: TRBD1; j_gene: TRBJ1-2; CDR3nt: TGCGCCAGCAGCTCGGGGACAGGGGGCTCACCGGTGAATGGCTACACCTTC; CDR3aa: CASSSGTGGSPVNGYTF
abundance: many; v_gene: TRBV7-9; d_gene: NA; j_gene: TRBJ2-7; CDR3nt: TGTGCCAGCTCGCGGGGCGGACTATTAGTGAGCTCCTACGAGCAGTACTTC; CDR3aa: CASSRGGLLVSSYEQYF
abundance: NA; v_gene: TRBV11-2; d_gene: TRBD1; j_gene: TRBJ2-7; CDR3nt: TGTGCCAGCAGTTCCGGGACAGGGGAAGGAAACGAGCAGTACTTC; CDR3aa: CASSSGTGEGNEQYF
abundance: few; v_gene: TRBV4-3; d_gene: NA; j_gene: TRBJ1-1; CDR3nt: TGCGCCAGCAGCCAATCCCCGAGGTCTATTGAAGCTTTCTTT; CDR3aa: CASSQSPRSIEAFF
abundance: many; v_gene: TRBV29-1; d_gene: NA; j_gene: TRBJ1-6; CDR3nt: TGCAGCGCCTCCCCAGGGGAAGGTTCACCCCTCCACTTT; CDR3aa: CSASPGEGSPLHF
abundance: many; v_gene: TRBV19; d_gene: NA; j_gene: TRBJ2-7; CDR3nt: TGTGCCAGTAGTGAGGGGTCCTACGAGCAGTACTTC; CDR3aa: CASSEGSYEQYF
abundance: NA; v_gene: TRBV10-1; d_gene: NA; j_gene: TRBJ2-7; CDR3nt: TGCGCCAGCAGTGAGGAGGCGGACTACGAGCAGTACTTC; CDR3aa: CASSEEADYEQYF
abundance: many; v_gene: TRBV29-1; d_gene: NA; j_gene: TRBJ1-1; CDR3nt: TGCAGCGTCTCCGACACTGAAGCTTTCTTT; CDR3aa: CSVSDTEAFF
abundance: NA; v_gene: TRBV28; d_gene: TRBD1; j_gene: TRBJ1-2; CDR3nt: TGTGCCAGTGGGACAGTTACTAACTATGGCTACACCTTC; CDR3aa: CASGTVTNYGYTF
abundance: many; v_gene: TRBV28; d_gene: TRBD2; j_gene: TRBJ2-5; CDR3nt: TGTGCCAGCACCGGAGCGGGAATGGGAGAGACCCAGTACTTC; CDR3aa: CASTGAGMGETQYF
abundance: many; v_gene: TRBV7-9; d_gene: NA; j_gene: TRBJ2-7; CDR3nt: TGTGCCAGCAGCTTAGTCGAGGGAGTGGGGGCCTACGAGCAGTACTTC; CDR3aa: CASSLVEGVGAYEQYF
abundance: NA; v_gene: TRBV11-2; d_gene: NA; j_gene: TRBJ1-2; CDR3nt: TGTGCCAGCAGCTTAGTATCCCTGGGGCTCTACACCTTC; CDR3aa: CASSLVSLGLYTF
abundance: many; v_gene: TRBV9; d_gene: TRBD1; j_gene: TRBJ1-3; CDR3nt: TGTGCCAGCAGCACAGGGGGCCAAGTCTCTGGAAACACCATATATTTT; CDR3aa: CASSTGGQVSGNTIYF
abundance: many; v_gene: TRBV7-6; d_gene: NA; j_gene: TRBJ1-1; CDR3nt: TGTGCCAGCAGCTTAGCTATCGACTTCAACACTGAAGCTTTCTTT; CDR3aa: CASSLAIDFNTEAFF
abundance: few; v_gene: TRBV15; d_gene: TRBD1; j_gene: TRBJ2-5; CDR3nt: TGTGCCACCCGGACAGGGCAATTCCAAGAGACCCAGTACTTC; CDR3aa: CATRTGQFQETQYF
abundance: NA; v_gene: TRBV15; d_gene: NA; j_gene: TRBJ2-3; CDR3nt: TGTGCCACCCGCCGACGGGGGCAGAGAGATACGCAGTATTTT; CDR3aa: CATRRRGQRDTQYF
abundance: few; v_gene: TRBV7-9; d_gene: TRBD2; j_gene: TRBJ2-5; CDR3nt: TGTGCCAGCAGCTCACTCGGACTAGGCCAAGAGACCCAGTACTTC; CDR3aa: CASSSLGLGQETQYF
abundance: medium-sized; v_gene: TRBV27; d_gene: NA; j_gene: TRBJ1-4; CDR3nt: TGTGCCAGCACCACGGGAGCAACTAATGAAAAACTGTTTTTT; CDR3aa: CASTTGATNEKLFF
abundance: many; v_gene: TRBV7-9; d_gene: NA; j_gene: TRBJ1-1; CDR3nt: TGTGCCAGCAGCCCCAGACGAGGAGATGAAGCTTTCTTT; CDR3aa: CASSPRRGDEAFF
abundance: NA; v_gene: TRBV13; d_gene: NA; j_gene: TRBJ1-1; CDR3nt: TGTGCCAGCAGCTTTCTAGGGGGGAGGAACACTGAAGCTTTCTTT; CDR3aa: CASSFLGGRNTEAFF
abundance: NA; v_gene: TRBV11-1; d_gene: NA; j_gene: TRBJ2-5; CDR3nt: TGTGCCAGCAGCTTAACGGGGGAGGAGGGTCAGCCCCAGTACTTC; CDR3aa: CASSLTGEEGQPQYF
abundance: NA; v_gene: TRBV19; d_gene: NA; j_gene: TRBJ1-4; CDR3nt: TGTGCCAGTGGTCGGGGTCTTAATGAAAAACTGTTTTTT; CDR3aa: CASGRGLNEKLFF
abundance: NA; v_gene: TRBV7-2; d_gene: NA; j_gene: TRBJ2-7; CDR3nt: TGTGCCAGCAGCTTAGCGTTCGACAGCTACAATGAGCAGTACTTC; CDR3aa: CASSLAFDSYNEQYF
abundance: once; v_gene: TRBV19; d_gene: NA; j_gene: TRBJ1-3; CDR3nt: TGTGCCAGTACCCCACGGAACACGGGAAACACCATATATTTT; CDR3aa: CASTPRNTGNTIYF